These 7 T cell receptor beta chains came from one sample sequenced in a study of shared clonotypes between healthy human individuals. Clones were sequenced by immunoSEQ multiplex PCR, and TCRdb holds only the in-frame ones, with some missing. The table records 800,000 to 1,200,000 clones, around 82% of them present only once. The sequencing input was memory CD4+ T cells from PBMCs. Subset here: CD45RA-negative fraction. The source of these receptors is a man between 18 and 35 years old in good health. Some clones in this sample may be carry-over from other donors' samples.

The chain employs TRBV2 and TRBJ1-1; D gene uncertain. Germline V gives CDR1 SNHLY, CDR2 FYNNEI. V dropped 5 bases and J dropped 2 bases, with 9 bases sitting between them. This CDR3 is built from 13 residues. CDR3 in amino acids: CASSKEQNTEAFF. The CDR3 coding sequence is TGTGCCAGCAGTAAAGAACAAAACACTGAAGCTTTCTTT.

This rearrangement joins TRBV9 to TRBJ2-7, with 9 bases lining up with TRBD1. J was trimmed by 5 bases and V by 3 bases; bases with no gene match: 18. Per germline, CDR1 SGDLS and CDR2 YYNGEE. This CDR3 comprises 18 residues. The CDR3 sequence is CASSATGTGQGDPHEQYF. CDR3 coding DNA: TGTGCCAGCAGCGCGACCGGGACAGGGCAAGGGGATCCTCACGAGCAGTACTTC.

V is TRBV19 and J is TRBJ1-3; 10 bases map to TRBD1. The CDR3 sequence is 14 residues long. Trimming took 10 bases from V and 0 from J; bases not matched to a gene: 3. Germline assignment: CDR1 LNHDA and CDR2 SQIVND (reference sequence). CDR3: CATRTGGSGNTIYF. The CDR3 DNA follows: TGTGCCACGAGGACAGGGGGCTCTGGAAACACCATATATTTT.

The V and J genes are TRBV14 and TRBJ2-5; 7 bases align to TRBD1. The V gene's germline CDR1 is SGHDN and CDR2 FVKESK. There are 14 residues in the CDR3. V dropped 4 bases and J dropped 7; count of bases not matched to a gene: 9. CDR3 sequence: CASSLTQGLRTQYF. As DNA, the CDR3 is TGTGCCAGCAGCCTAACACAGGGGCTCCGGACCCAGTACTTC. Full variable domain (missing parts from reference TRBV14 and TRBJ2-5): EAGVTQFPSHSVIEKGQTVTLRCDPISGHDNLYWYRRVMGKEIKFLLHFVKESKQDESGMPNNRFLAERTGGTYSTLKVQPAELEDSGVYFCASSLTQGLRTQYFGPGTRLLVL.

This chain connects TRBV5-4 to TRBJ1-5, with unresolved D. Germline V CDR1 and CDR2: SGHNT, YYREEE (reference sequence). CDR3 size: 14 residues. V lost 4 bases and J 0 bases, leaving 8 bases between the germline ends. The CDR3, as DNA: TGTGCCAGCAGCAATACGGATAGCAATCAGCCCCAGCATTTT. Its translation: CASSNTDSNQPQHF.

This chain joins TRBV5-6 and TRBJ2-3, with D perhaps given as TRBD1 or TRBD2 (5 bases each). Trimming removed 1 base from V and 1 base from J, with 10 bases in between. The germline V gene encodes CDR1 SGHDT and CDR2 YYEEEE. This CDR3 has 15 residues. CDR3 DNA: TGTGCCAGCAGCTTGCGGGTGGGGGGCACAGATACGCAGTATTTT. This gives the protein CASSLRVGGTDTQYF.

The chain has TRBV6-1 and TRBJ1-3; D is ambiguous. This CDR3 contains 14 residues. CDR1 is MNHNS and CDR2 is SASEGT in the germline V gene. The V end lost 6 bases, the J end lost 0 bases, and 9 bases lay between the germline ends. The CDR3 DNA is TGTGCCAGCAGAACTCAGAACTCTGGAAACACCATATATTTT. This translates into CASRTQNSGNTIYF.